This T cell receptor beta chain was identified during a study of shared clonotypes between healthy human individuals. Findings and caveats of the study: Represented diversity, genetic and exposure-history alike, was limited by few donors. Estimated richness was generally greater in naive than memory subsets.

Naive CD8 isolation took CD45RO-negative cells positively selected for CCR7 and excluded terminally differentiated effector memory CD45RA+ cells. Libraries were prepared by immunoSEQ multiplex PCR; TCRdb keeps only in-frame clonotypes and omits some of them. The repertoire holds some 2,000,000 clones, with over 85% as singletons. A remark on this clone: The antigen is undetermined.

Trimming took 1 base from V and 3 from J; bases not matched to a gene: 5. This CDR3 spans 18 amino acids. Germline V CDR1 and CDR2: MNHNS, SASEGT. This sequence was found in a man aged 18-30 years in good health. The sequenced sample consisted of naive CD8+ T cells sorted from blood. The V and J genes are TRBV6-1 and TRBJ2-1, with 14 bases that match TRBD2. This chain's CDR3 is CASSEVPGLAGVYNEQFF. For the CDR3, the DNA is TGTGCCAGCAGTGAAGTTCCGGGACTAGCGGGGGTCTACAATGAGCAGTTCTTC.